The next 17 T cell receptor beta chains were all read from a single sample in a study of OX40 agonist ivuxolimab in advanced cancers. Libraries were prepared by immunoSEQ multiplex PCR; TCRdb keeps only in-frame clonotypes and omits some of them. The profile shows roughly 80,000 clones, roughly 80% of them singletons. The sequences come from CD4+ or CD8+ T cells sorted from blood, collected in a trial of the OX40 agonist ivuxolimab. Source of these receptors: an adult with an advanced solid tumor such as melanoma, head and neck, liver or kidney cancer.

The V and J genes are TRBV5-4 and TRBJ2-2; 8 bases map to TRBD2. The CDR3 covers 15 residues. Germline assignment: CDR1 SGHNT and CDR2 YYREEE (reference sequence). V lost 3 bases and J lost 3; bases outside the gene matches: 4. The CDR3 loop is CASSWGAGDTGELFF. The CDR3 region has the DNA TGTGCCAGCAGCTGGGGAGCGGGGGACACCGGGGAGCTGTTTTTT.

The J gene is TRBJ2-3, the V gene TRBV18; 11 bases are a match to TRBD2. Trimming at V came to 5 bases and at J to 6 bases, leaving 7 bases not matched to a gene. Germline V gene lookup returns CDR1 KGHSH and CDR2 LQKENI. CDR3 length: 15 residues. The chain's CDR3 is CASSTSSGRFDTQYF. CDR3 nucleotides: TGTGCCAGCTCAACATCTAGCGGGAGGTTCGATACGCAGTATTTT.

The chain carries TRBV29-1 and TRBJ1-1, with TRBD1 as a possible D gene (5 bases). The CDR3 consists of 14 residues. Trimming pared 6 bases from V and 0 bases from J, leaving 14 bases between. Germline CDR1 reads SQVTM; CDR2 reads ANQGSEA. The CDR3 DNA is TGCAGCGTCGGGACGGCTTCTATGAACACTGAAGCTTTCTTT. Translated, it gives CSVGTASMNTEAFF.

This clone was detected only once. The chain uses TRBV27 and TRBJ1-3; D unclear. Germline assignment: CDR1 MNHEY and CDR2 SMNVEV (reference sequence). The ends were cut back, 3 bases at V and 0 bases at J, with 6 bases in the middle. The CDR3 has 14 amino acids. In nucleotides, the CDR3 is TGTGCCAGCAGTTTGGCAGCCTCTGGAAACACCATATATTTT. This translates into CASSLAASGNTIYF.

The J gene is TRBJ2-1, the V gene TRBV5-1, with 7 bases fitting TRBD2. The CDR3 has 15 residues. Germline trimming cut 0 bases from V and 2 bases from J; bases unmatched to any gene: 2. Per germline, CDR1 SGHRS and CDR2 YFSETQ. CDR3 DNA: TGCGCCAGCAGCTTGGAACTAGCGACCTACAATGAGCAGTTCTTC. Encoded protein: CASSLELATYNEQFF.

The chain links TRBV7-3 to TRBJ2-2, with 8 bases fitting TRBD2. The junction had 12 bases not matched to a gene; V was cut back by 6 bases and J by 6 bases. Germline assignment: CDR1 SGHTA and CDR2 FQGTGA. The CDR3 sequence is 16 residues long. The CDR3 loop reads CASRGDGTRRAGELFF. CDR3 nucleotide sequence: TGTGCCAGCAGGGGAGACGGGACTAGACGGGCCGGGGAGCTGTTTTTT.

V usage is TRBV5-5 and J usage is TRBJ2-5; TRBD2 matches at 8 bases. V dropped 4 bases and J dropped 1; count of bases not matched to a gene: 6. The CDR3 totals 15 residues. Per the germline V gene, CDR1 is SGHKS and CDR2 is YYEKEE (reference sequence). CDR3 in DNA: TGTGCCAGCAGCCCCGGGACTAGACCCCAAGAGACCCAGTACTTC. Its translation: CASSPGTRPQETQYF.

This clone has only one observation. The CDR3: CASSAGTDSNYGYTF. CDR3 nucleotides: TGTGCCAGCAGCGCCGGGACAGATTCTAACTATGGCTACACCTTC. The gene calls are TRBV11-3 and TRBJ1-2; 7 positions match TRBD1. The CDR3 loop spans 15 amino acids. Losses at the gene ends were 5 bases for V and 0 bases for J; bases not matched to a gene: 6. Germline loops: CDR1 SGHNT, CDR2 YENEEA.

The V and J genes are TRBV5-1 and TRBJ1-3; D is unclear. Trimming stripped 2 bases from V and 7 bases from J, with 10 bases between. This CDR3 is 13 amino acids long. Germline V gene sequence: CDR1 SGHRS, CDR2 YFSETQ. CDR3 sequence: CASSFGGGNTIYF. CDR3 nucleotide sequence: TGCGCCAGCAGCTTCGGCGGAGGGAACACCATATATTTT.

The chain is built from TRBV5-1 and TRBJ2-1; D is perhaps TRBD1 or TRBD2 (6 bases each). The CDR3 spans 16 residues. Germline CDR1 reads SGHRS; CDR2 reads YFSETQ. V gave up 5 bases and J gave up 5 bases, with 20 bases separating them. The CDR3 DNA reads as TGCGCCAGCAGTTTGCAACTAGGGGGGCTGGACAATGAGCAGTTCTTC. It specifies CASSLQLGGLDNEQFF. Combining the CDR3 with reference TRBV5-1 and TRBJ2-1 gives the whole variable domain KAGVTQTPRYLIKTRGQQVTLSCSPISGHRSVSWYQQTPGQGLQFLFEYFSETQRNKGNFPGRFSGRQFSNSRSEMNVSTLELGDSALYLCASSLQLGGLDNEQFFGPGTRLTVL.

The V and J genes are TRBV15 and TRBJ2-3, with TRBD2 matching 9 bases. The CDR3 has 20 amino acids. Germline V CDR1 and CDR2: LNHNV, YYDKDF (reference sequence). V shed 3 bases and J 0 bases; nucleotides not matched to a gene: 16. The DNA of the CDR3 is TGTGCCACCAGCAGGTTCACGGATAGCGGGGGAGATATTAGCACAGATACGCAGTATTTT. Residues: CATSRFTDSGGDISTDTQYF.

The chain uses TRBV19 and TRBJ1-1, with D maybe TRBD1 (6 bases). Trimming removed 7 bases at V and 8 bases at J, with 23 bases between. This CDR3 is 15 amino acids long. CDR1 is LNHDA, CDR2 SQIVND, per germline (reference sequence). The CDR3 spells CASTLLVGAMGEAFF. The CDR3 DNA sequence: TGTGCCAGTACCCTGCTCGTGGGGGCTATGGGGGAAGCTTTCTTT.

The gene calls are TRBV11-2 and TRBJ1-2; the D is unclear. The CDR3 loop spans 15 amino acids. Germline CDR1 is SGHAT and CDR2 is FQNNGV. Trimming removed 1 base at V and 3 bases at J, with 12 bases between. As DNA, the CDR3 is TGTGCCAGCAGCTTAGGAGTGAGTGAGGACTATGGCTACACCTTC. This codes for CASSLGVSEDYGYTF. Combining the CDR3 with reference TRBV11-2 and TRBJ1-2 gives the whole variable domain EAGVAQSPRYKIIEKRQSVAFWCNPISGHATLYWYQQILGQGPKLLIQFQNNGVVDDSQLPKDRFSAERLKGVDSTLKIQPAKLEDSAVYLCASSLGVSEDYGYTFGSGTRLTVV.

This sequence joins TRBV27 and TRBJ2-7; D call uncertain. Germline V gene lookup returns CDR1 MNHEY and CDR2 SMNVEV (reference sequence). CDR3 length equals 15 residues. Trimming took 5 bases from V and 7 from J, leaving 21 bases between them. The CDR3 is CASSPYRALRSEQYF. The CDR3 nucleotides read TGTGCCAGCAGTCCCTACCGGGCCCTCCGCAGTGAGCAGTACTTC.

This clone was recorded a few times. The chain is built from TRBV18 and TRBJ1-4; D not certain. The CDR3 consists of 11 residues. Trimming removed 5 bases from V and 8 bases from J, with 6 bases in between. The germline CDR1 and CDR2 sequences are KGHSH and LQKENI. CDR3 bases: TGTGCCAGCTCATCACAAGAAAAACTGTTTTTT. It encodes CASSSQEKLFF.

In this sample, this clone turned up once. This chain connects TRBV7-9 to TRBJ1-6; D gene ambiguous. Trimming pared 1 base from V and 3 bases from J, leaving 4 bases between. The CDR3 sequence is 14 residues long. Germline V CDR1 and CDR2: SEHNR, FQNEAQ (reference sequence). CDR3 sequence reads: CASSLGNYNSPLHF. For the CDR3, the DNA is TGTGCCAGCAGCTTAGGGAACTATAATTCACCCCTCCACTTT.

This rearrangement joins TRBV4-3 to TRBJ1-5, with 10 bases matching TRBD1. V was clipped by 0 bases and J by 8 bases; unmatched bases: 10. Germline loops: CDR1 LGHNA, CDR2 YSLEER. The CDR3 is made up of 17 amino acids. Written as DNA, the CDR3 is TGCGCCAGCAGCCAAGATGTTGGGGACAGGGGAAGGGAGCCCCAGCATTTT. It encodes CASSQDVGDRGREPQHF.